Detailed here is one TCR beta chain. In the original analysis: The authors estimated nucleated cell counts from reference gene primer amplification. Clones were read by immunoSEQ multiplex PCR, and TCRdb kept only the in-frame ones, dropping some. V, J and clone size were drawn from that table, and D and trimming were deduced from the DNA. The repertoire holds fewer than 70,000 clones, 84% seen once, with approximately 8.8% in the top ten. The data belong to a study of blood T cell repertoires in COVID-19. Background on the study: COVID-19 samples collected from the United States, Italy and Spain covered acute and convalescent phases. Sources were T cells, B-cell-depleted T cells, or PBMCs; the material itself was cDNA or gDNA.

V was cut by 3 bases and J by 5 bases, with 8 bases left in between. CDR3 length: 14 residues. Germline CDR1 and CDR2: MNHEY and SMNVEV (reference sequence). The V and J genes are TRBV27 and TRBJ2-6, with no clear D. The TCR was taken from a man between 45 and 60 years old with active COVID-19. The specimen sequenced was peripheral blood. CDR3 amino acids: CASSLLGRANVLTF. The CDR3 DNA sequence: TGTGCCAGCAGTTTGCTTGGGCGGGCCAACGTCCTGACTTTC.